The rows below give T cell receptor beta chains drawn from one sample of a study of cytomegalovirus exposure and HLA in healthy donors. Profiling relied on immunoSEQ multiplex PCR, and the TCRdb table lists in-frame clones only, not all of them. The sample lists some 25,000 clones, more than 70% occurring once. The sample consisted of PBMCs. The source of these receptors is a male donor in good health and CMV-seronegative. Both conserved end residues are part of each CDR3. A D gene is named only where the DNA matches it firmly. A row's size may be missing; if present it is once, few, many or a size class.

DNA: TGTGCCAGTAACCGACTAGGTCAGGACGGGGAGCTGTTTTTT; CDR3: CASNRLGQDGELFF; J: TRBJ2-2; D: NA; V: TRBV19; size: NA
DNA: TGTGCCAGCAGATTGACAGGGGGAGATCAGCCCCAGCATTTT; CDR3: CASRLTGGDQPQHF; J: TRBJ1-5; D: TRBD1; V: TRBV27; size: NA
DNA: TGTGCTAGCAGCTTGTCCATCCAAGAGACCCAGTACTTC; CDR3: CASSLSIQETQYF; J: TRBJ2-5; D: NA; V: TRBV7-7; size: NA
DNA: TGCGCCAGCACCATTGGGGTGGGACAGGGGCGGCAAGAGACCCAGTACTTC; CDR3: CASTIGVGQGRQETQYF; J: TRBJ2-5; D: TRBD1; V: TRBV5-1; size: NA
DNA: TGCGCCAGCAGCTTGGGGCCTGATGATACGTTTGAGCAGTTCTTC; CDR3: CASSLGPDDTFEQFF; J: TRBJ2-1; D: NA; V: TRBV5-1; size: NA
DNA: TGTGCCATCGGAGCGGGAGGAGTCCCCTACAATGAGCAGTTCTTC; CDR3: CAIGAGGVPYNEQFF; J: TRBJ2-1; D: TRBD2; V: TRBV10-3; size: NA
DNA: TGTGCCAGCAGCGAGTACGGGACAGGGGTGGAGGAGCAGTACTTC; CDR3: CASSEYGTGVEEQYF; J: TRBJ2-7; D: TRBD1; V: TRBV9; size: NA
DNA: TGTGCCAGTAGTATAAGCCAGTGGGGAGAACTAACGATGAACACTGAAGCTTTCTTT; CDR3: CASSISQWGELTMNTEAFF; J: TRBJ1-1; D: NA; V: TRBV19; size: NA
DNA: TGTGCCAGCAGTTCTGGGGGCATCCAAGAGACCCAGTACTTC; CDR3: CASSSGGIQETQYF; J: TRBJ2-5; D: NA; V: TRBV9; size: once
DNA: TGTGCCTGGAGTACGTCTCGGACAGGGGACGAGCAGTACTTC; CDR3: CAWSTSRTGDEQYF; J: TRBJ2-7; D: TRBD1; V: TRBV30; size: once
DNA: TGTGCCAGCAGTTATGACAGGACCTATAATTCACCCCTCCACTTT; CDR3: CASSYDRTYNSPLHF; J: TRBJ1-6; D: NA; V: TRBV6-6; size: once
DNA: TGTGCCAGCAGCCTGGGACATATCTACAATGAGCAGTTCTTC; CDR3: CASSLGHIYNEQFF; J: TRBJ2-1; D: NA; V: TRBV7-2; size: few
DNA: TGTGCCAGCAGCTTAACTCCACAGGGGGCGAGTAGTGGCTACACCTTC; CDR3: CASSLTPQGASSGYTF; J: TRBJ1-2; D: TRBD1; V: TRBV7-3; size: NA
DNA: TGTGCCAGCAGTACGCAATTGGGACTAGGGAGAAGCAATGAGCAGTTCTTC; CDR3: CASSTQLGLGRSNEQFF; J: TRBJ2-1; D: TRBD2; V: TRBV6-4; size: NA
DNA: TGTGCCAGCAGCTTAGGGACACCCAGCTATGGCTACACCTTC; CDR3: CASSLGTPSYGYTF; J: TRBJ1-2; D: NA; V: TRBV7-9; size: NA
DNA: TGTGCCAGTAGTATGATGACAGCGAGTCTAGAGACCCAGTACTTC; CDR3: CASSMMTASLETQYF; J: TRBJ2-5; D: NA; V: TRBV19; size: NA
DNA: TGCGCCAGCAGCCAAGATCCGAACCCGGGTCGAGGCTACACCTTC; CDR3: CASSQDPNPGRGYTF; J: TRBJ1-2; D: NA; V: TRBV4-3; size: NA
DNA: TGTGCCAGCTCACCGCCCGGGTCGTACTACGAGCAGTACTTC; CDR3: CASSPPGSYYEQYF; J: TRBJ2-7; D: NA; V: TRBV18; size: NA
DNA: TGTGCCAGCAGCTTATATAGCGGGGGGGCCGACACAGATACGCAGTATTTT; CDR3: CASSLYSGGADTDTQYF; J: TRBJ2-3; D: TRBD2; V: TRBV7-6; size: once
DNA: TGTGCCAGCAGCTTGGGCACTCTCTCTGGGGCCAACGTCCTGACTTTC; CDR3: CASSLGTLSGANVLTF; J: TRBJ2-6; D: NA; V: TRBV7-9; size: NA
DNA: TGTGCCAGCTCACTCACGAGGGGGCGGGAAGGGAGCAATGAGCAGTTCTTC; CDR3: CASSLTRGREGSNEQFF; J: TRBJ2-1; D: NA; V: TRBV18; size: once
DNA: TGTGCCAGCAGTTTAGGGACAGGCCCCTACGAGCAGTACTTC; CDR3: CASSLGTGPYEQYF; J: TRBJ2-7; D: TRBD1; V: TRBV27; size: once
DNA: TGTGCCAGCAGTTACCCATCACCTGAACGGGTTGGATGGAGCGGGAGTTTCCACGAGCAGTACTTC; CDR3: CASSYPSPERVGWSGSFHEQYF; J: TRBJ2-7; D: TRBD2; V: TRBV28; size: few
DNA: TGTGCCATCAGGACCGGGACAGAGAATGAGCAGTTCTTC; CDR3: CAIRTGTENEQFF; J: TRBJ2-1; D: TRBD1; V: TRBV10-3; size: NA
DNA: TGTGCCAGCACGGCAGCGGGAATCGATGAGCAGTTCTTC; CDR3: CASTAAGIDEQFF; J: TRBJ2-1; D: TRBD2; V: TRBV2; size: NA
DNA: TGTGCCAGCAGACCAGGACAGGGTCGGTCACCCCTCCACTTT; CDR3: CASRPGQGRSPLHF; J: TRBJ1-6; D: TRBD1; V: TRBV28; size: NA
DNA: TGTGCCAGCAGTGCCGGGACTAGCGGGAGGGCCGGGCAGTTCTTC; CDR3: CASSAGTSGRAGQFF; J: TRBJ2-1; D: TRBD2; V: TRBV6-4; size: NA
DNA: TGTGCCAGCAGTTTCGCAGGGGGGTTTGACAATGAGCAGTTCTTC; CDR3: CASSFAGGFDNEQFF; J: TRBJ2-1; D: NA; V: TRBV28; size: NA
DNA: TGTGCCAGCTCACCGACGACAGGGGGTCTCGGCTACACCTTC; CDR3: CASSPTTGGLGYTF; J: TRBJ1-2; D: TRBD1; V: TRBV18; size: once
DNA: TGTGCCTTTGGGACTAGCGGGGGGGCAGGGGAGCTGTTTTTT; CDR3: CAFGTSGGAGELFF; J: TRBJ2-2; D: TRBD2; V: TRBV30; size: NA
DNA: TGCGCCAGCAGTGAGTCTAAGCCGGGGACAGGTAGCAATCAGCCCCAGCATTTT; CDR3: CASSESKPGTGSNQPQHF; J: TRBJ1-5; D: TRBD1; V: TRBV10-1; size: NA
DNA: TGTGCCAGCAGCTTAGGTCCCAACTACGAGCAGTACTTC; CDR3: CASSLGPNYEQYF; J: TRBJ2-7; D: NA; V: TRBV7-6; size: NA
DNA: TGTGCCAGCAGCCGGTGGGGGGTCACTGAAGCTTTCTTT; CDR3: CASSRWGVTEAFF; J: TRBJ1-1; D: NA; V: TRBV7-2; size: once
DNA: TGCAGCGTCCCTCAGGGTACGGATACGCAGTATTTT; CDR3: CSVPQGTDTQYF; J: TRBJ2-3; D: NA; V: TRBV29-1; size: NA
DNA: TGTGCCAGCAGTCCGGGGACTGAAAACCCCTACGAGCAGTACTTC; CDR3: CASSPGTENPYEQYF; J: TRBJ2-7; D: NA; V: TRBV28; size: NA
DNA: TGCGCCAGCAGCCCGACTAGCACAGATACGCAGTATTTT; CDR3: CASSPTSTDTQYF; J: TRBJ2-3; D: NA; V: TRBV4-3; size: NA